The present TCR beta chain was sequenced within a study of cytomegalovirus exposure and HLA in healthy donors. The PCR ran on 60 Vbeta and 13 Jbeta primers. Profiled with immunoSEQ multiplex PCR; TCRdb holds only in-frame clones, not every one. The data contain around 180,000 clones, 81% of them singletons. A word on this clone: Other DNA sequences from this sample encode an identical CDR3 as well.

This CDR3 has 16 amino acids. The germline V gene has CDR1 LNHDA and CDR2 SQIVND (reference sequence). J gave up 6 bases and V 5 bases, and 8 bases lay outside the gene matches. This chain links TRBV19 with TRBJ2-3; 13 bases align to TRBD2. Sequencing used PBMCs. This sequence was found in a man aged 18-30 years in good health and CMV-seronegative. The CDR3: CASSPRTSGGSDTQYF. The CDR3 coding sequence is TGTGCCAGTAGTCCACGGACTAGCGGGGGATCGGATACGCAGTATTTT. The full variable domain, its missing parts supplied by reference TRBV19 and TRBJ2-3, is DGGITQSPKYLFRKEGQNVTLSCEQNLNHDAMYWYRQDPGQGLRLIYYSQIVNDFQKGDIAEGYSVSREKKESFPLTVTSAQKNPTAFYLCASSPRTSGGSDTQYFGPGTRLTVL.